The sequence of this TCR beta chain was determined in a study of blood T cell repertoires in COVID-19. Turning to the study itself: Some COVID-19 samples were acute and others convalescent; all came from the United States, Italy and Spain. T cells, B-cell-depleted T cells, or PBMCs supplied cDNA or gDNA.

In the original workflow: Estimated nucleated cell counts came from reference gene primer amplification. The data were produced by immunoSEQ multiplex PCR, yet TCRdb's version contains in-frame clones alone and is incomplete. That table furnishes V, J and clone size, whereas the DNA furnished D and trimming. The table shows around 100,000 clones, with approximately 89% occurring only once. Germline assignment: CDR1 MNHNY and CDR2 SVGAGI (reference sequence). The CDR3 loop spans 14 amino acids. The V end was cut by 7 bases, the J end by 2 bases, with 15 bases between. The chain joins TRBV6-6 to TRBJ2-7; tentative D call: TRBD1 (5 bases). The specimen was peripheral blood. The sequence was obtained from a woman of 80 years or more in a cohort sampled during active COVID-19. The DNA of the CDR3 is TGTGCCAGCACCTTGACAGCCTTAACCTACGAGCAGTACTTC. This translates into CASTLTALTYEQYF.